This entry lists 18 T cell receptor beta chains sequenced from one sample in a study of T-cell reconstitution after alpha-beta-depleted transplantation in children. Study-wide results and limits: T-cell counts and diversity at one year following transplant were attributed mainly to newly produced T cells.

As it was prepared, the TCRbeta library received unique molecular identifiers. TCRdb recomputed calls from the PCR reads with MiXCR, one row per CDR3 protein. Of fewer than 350,000 distinct CDR3 sequences in the sample, 6% to 10% were seen once. Which antigens these TCRs recognize remains unknown. The sequences come from peripheral blood, collected 360 days after TCRalphabeta/CD19-depleted stem cell transplant. Every receptor here comes from a female patient aged 2 to 10 who had a stem cell transplant for Fanconi anemia, so the T cells may come from the graft donor.

The rearrangement joins TRBV19 to TRBJ2-2, with a weak D call TRBD1 (5 bases). Trimming took 7 bases from V and 5 from J, leaving 14 bases between them. This CDR3 is built from 14 residues. The germline V gene has CDR1 LNHDA and CDR2 SQIVND (reference sequence). CDR3 DNA: TGTGCCAGTACCACCAGGGCGCGGACCGGGGAGCTGTTTTTT. This codes for CASTTRARTGELFF.

This clonotype was picked up many times. This rearrangement joins TRBV12-3 or TRBV12-4 to TRBJ1-2; D gene ambiguous. The ends were cut back, 5 bases at V and 2 bases at J, with 9 bases in the middle. This CDR3 comprises 13 residues. CDR3 nucleotides: TGTGCCAGCAGTACCGGGAAAAACTATGGCTACACCTTC. This gives the protein CASSTGKNYGYTF.

This clonotype was recorded at least ten times. This sequence joins TRBV7-8 and TRBJ1-5, with 8 bases fitting TRBD1. There are 16 residues in the CDR3. The germline V gene encodes CDR1 SGHVS and CDR2 FQNEAQ. With V trimmed by 2 bases and J by 4 bases, 7 bases remained unmatched. The CDR3 loop is CASSLIPQGGNQPQHF. The DNA for the CDR3 is TGTGCCAGCAGCTTAATTCCACAGGGGGGGAATCAGCCCCAGCATTTT.

Ten or more counts support this clonotype. The V and J genes are TRBV6-1 and TRBJ1-3; D gene uncertain. Germline-derived CDR1 and CDR2 are MNHNS and SASEGT. Between the trimmed V and J ends, which lost 6 bases and 4 bases, there was a span of 4 bases. CDR3 size: 11 residues. CDR3 sequence: CASRLGNTIYF. As DNA, the CDR3 is TGTGCCAGCAGGTTAGGAAACACCATATATTTT.

The chain uses TRBV3-1 and TRBJ2-7, with 11 bases matching TRBD2. The V segment lost 1 base and the J segment 12 bases; nucleotides outside the gene matches: 8. This CDR3 is 14 amino acids long. Germline CDR1 reads LGHDT; CDR2 reads YNNKEL (reference sequence). In DNA form, the CDR3 reads TGTGCCAGCAGCCAAGTCCTACTAGCGGGGGAACTGTACTTC. It encodes CASSQVLLAGELYF.

In its sample, this clonotype was seen many times. The genes are TRBV20-1 and TRBJ1-2; D is possibly TRBD1 (5 bases). CDR3 length equals 14 residues. Per germline, CDR1 DFQATT and CDR2 SNEGSKA (reference sequence). Trimming took 1 base from V and 8 from J, leaving 17 bases between them. The CDR3 nucleotides read TGCAGTGCTAGAGGAGGGCAGGGATTATGGGGCTACACCTTC. Translating it yields CSARGGQGLWGYTF.

This clonotype showed up many times. This sequence joins TRBV7-9 and TRBJ2-1, with TRBD2 identical over 9 bases. Looked up from germline, CDR1 is SEHNR and CDR2 is FQNEAQ (reference sequence). CDR3 length equals 16 residues. V lost 1 base and J lost 5; bases outside the gene matches: 6. CDR3 sequence (DNA): TGTGCCAGCAGCTTAGAGGCGGGGGGGCCGAACAATGAGCAGTTCTTC. Residues: CASSLEAGGPNNEQFF.

CDR3 protein: CASSWRGETEAFF. The CDR3 coding sequence is TGTGCCAGCAGTTGGCGGGGTGAGACTGAAGCTTTCTTT. V and J are TRBV6-5 and TRBJ1-1; D ambiguous. The CDR3 has 13 residues. In germline, CDR1 is MNHEY, CDR2 SVGAGI. The ends were cut back, 4 bases at V and 5 bases at J, with 11 bases in the middle.

This clonotype was counted at least ten times. The chain combines TRBV10-3 with TRBJ2-5; unclear D gene. With 3 bases removed from V and 7 bases from J, the gap between germline ends came to 15 bases. This CDR3 has 14 amino acids. Germline lookup yields CDR1 ENHRY and CDR2 SYGVKD. This CDR3 is CAISDRHQGGTQYF. The CDR3 nucleotides read TGTGCCATCAGTGATCGTCACCAAGGCGGGACCCAGTACTTC.

Details on this clonotype: A read error may be the cause here, since a much bigger clone is one base away. This CDR3 fails to terminate in the conserved phenylalanine or tryptophan, so it likely reflects a read error. The limits of the CDR3 on the DNA are not certain, so only TCRdb's listed CDR3 is given. The chain recombines TRBV12-3 or TRBV12-4 with TRBJ2-3. A total of 11 residues make up the CDR3, ends included. CDR3 sequence: CASILAGTPHY.

This clonotype was detected ten times or more. An end of the junction differs from the germline gene, which may be a read error. This chain uses TRBV5-1 with TRBJ1-1; D ambiguous. This CDR3 region has 13 residues. Germline CDR1 and CDR2: SGHRS and YFSETQ. The CDR3 DNA reads TGTGCCAGCAGCTTAGGAGAGAACACTGAAGCTTTCTTT. Protein: CASSLGENTEAFF.

The V and J genes are TRBV10-3 and TRBJ2-6; the D is unclear. CDR3 size: 13 residues. The V gene lost 5 bases and the J gene lost 1 base, with 3 bases spanning the gap. Per the germline V gene, CDR1 is ENHRY and CDR2 is SYGVKD. CDR3 protein: CAISSSGANVLTF. The CDR3 coding sequence is TGTGCCATCAGTTCGTCTGGGGCCAACGTCCTGACTTTC.

Many counts were recorded for this clonotype. The genes are TRBV5-1 and TRBJ2-7; D possibly corresponds to TRBD1 (6 bases). The CDR3 is 14 amino acids. CDR1 SGHRS and CDR2 YFSETQ come from the germline V gene. V was shortened by 3 bases and J by 1 base, with 11 bases between the two germline ends. The CDR3 region is CASSSLDSSYEQYF. CDR3 nucleotide sequence: TGCGCCAGCAGCTCCTTGGACAGTTCCTACGAGCAGTACTTC.

This clonotype has more than one count but fewer than ten. The chain recombines TRBV5-5 with TRBJ1-2; the match to TRBD1 covers 11 bases. V dropped 4 bases and J dropped 8; count of bases not matched to a gene: 7. Germline values: CDR1 SGHKS, CDR2 YYEKEE (reference sequence). This CDR3 spans 14 amino acids. The CDR3 loop reads CASSRDRGSLGYTF. The CDR3 nucleotides are TGTGCCAGCAGCCGGGACAGGGGGAGTTTGGGCTACACCTTC. The variable domain in full, with the rest retrieved from reference TRBV5-5 and TRBJ1-2, is DAGVTQSPTHLIKTRGQQVTLRCSPISGHKSVSWYQQVLGQGPQFIFQYYEKEERGRGNFPDRFSARQFPNYSSELNVNALLLGDSALYLCASSRDRGSLGYTFGSGTRLTVV.

This clonotype was counted between two and nine times. The chain recombines TRBV15 with TRBJ1-2, with D unclear. Germline V CDR1 and CDR2: LNHNV, YYDKDF (reference sequence). The CDR3 runs to 18 residues. V was trimmed by 0 bases and J by 6 bases, leaving 23 bases between them. The CDR3 nucleotides are TGTGCCACCAGCAGAGAGATCGCTGCCTGGGCAGCCTCAAATGGCTACACCTTC. This encodes CATSREIAAWAASNGYTF.

This clonotype is medium-sized by share. This chain joins TRBV12-3 or TRBV12-4 and TRBJ2-3, with TRBD2 identical over 9 bases. The CDR3 spans 15 residues. The V gene end was trimmed by 7 bases and the J gene end by 3 bases; junction bases not matched to a gene: 8. This CDR3 is CASMFGTSSTDTQYF. In DNA, the CDR3 is TGTGCCAGCATGTTCGGGACTAGCAGTACAGATACGCAGTATTTT.

This clonotype was detected ten times or more. The junction departs from the called germline gene at one end, perhaps through a read error. The chain employs TRBV5-1 and TRBJ2-3; possibly TRBD1 or TRBD2 for D (5 bases each). Germline-derived CDR1 and CDR2 are SGHRS and YFSETQ. CDR3 length: 15 residues. CDR3 nucleotides: TGCGCCACCAGCCGGAACCGGGGCCTCACAGATACGCAGTATTTT. Its translation is CATSRNRGLTDTQYF.

This clonotype was detected ten times or more. The CDR3 here is CAIIRDEDTEAFF. In nucleotides, the CDR3 is TGTGCCATCATCCGGGACGAAGACACTGAAGCTTTCTTT. This chain links TRBV10-3 with TRBJ1-1, with a possible D match to TRBD1 (5 bases). V shed 7 bases and J shed 3 bases, with 12 bases lying between them. Germline V gene lookup returns CDR1 ENHRY and CDR2 SYGVKD. The CDR3 spans 13 residues.